One TCR beta chain is described in this entry. Its antigen remains unknown. The data stem from a study of cytomegalovirus exposure and HLA in healthy donors. Study observations and caveats: Rare TCR sequences predominated, though certain public TCRs were found in many donors. The study had only CMV serostatus as immune exposure information.

PCR used 60 Vbeta primers and 13 Jbeta primers. This table comes from immunoSEQ multiplex PCR, and its TCRdb copy is limited to in-frame clones, with some not included. The sample table includes about 64,000 clones. The germline V gene has CDR1 SGHAT and CDR2 FQNNGV. Trimming shortened V by 1 base and J by 2 bases, and 21 bases separated the two germline ends. The CDR3 is made up of 18 amino acids. Sequencing was done on a sample of PBMCs. The chain is built from TRBV11-2 and TRBJ2-7, with TRBD2 as a possible D gene (6 bases). This clonotype originated in a woman younger than 35 in good health and CMV-seronegative. The CDR3 region has the DNA TGTGCCAGCAGCTTAGGGGCAATTAGGCTAGCGAATCCCTACGAGCAGTACTTC. Its protein is CASSLGAIRLANPYEQYF. Complete variable domain (other parts from reference TRBV11-2 and TRBJ2-7): EAGVAQSPRYKIIEKRQSVAFWCNPISGHATLYWYQQILGQGPKLLIQFQNNGVVDDSQLPKDRFSAERLKGVDSTLKIQPAKLEDSAVYLCASSLGAIRLANPYEQYFGPGTRLTVT.